Given below is one T cell receptor beta chain in context. These data come from a study of control samples from healthy donors and cancer patients. TCRdb's copy holds only in-frame clones and misses some; the assay was immunoSEQ multiplex PCR. Here the sample spans 150,000 to 200,000 clones, roughly nine tenths being singletons. The CDR3 extends over 16 amino acids. V gave up 0 bases and J gave up 1 base, with 10 bases separating them. Germline CDR1 is LGHNT and CDR2 is FRNRAP. The sequence was collected from a woman younger than 45 in good health. Sample: blood. The chain recombines TRBV12-5 with TRBJ1-5; the D gene is possibly TRBD1 (5 bases). The CDR3 reads CASGLVRGPSNQPQHF. CDR3 coding DNA: TGTGCTAGTGGTTTGGTACGGGGACCCAGCAATCAGCCCCAGCATTTT.